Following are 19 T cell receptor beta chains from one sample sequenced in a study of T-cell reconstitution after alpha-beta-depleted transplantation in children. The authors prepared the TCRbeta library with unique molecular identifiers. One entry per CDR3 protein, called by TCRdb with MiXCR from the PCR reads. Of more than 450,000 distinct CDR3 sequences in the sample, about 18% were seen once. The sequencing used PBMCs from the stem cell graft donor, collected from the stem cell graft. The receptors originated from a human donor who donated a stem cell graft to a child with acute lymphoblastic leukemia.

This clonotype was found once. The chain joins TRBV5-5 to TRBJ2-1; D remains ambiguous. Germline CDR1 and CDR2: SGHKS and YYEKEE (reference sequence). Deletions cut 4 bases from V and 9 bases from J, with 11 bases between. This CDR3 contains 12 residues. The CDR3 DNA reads TGTGCCAGCAGCCATTCCTTGACTGAGCAGTTCTTC. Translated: CASSHSLTEQFF.

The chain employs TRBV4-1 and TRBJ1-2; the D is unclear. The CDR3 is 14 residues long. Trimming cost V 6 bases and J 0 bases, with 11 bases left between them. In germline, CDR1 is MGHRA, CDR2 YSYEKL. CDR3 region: CASRAVGANYGYTF. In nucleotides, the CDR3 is TGCGCCAGCAGGGCAGTGGGCGCTAACTATGGCTACACCTTC.

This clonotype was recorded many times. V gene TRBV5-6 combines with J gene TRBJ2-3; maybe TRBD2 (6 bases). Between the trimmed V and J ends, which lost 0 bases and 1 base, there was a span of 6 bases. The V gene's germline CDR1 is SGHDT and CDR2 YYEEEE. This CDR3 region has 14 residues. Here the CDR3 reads CASSLGLGTDTQYF. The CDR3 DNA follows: TGTGCCAGCAGCTTGGGACTAGGCACAGATACGCAGTATTTT.

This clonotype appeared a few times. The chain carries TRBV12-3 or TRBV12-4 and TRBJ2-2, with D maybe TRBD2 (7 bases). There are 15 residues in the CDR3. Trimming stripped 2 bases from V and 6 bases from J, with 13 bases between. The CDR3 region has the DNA TGTGCCAGCAGTTTATCGGGGGGCGTTGCCGGGGAGCTGTTTTTT. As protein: CASSLSGGVAGELFF.

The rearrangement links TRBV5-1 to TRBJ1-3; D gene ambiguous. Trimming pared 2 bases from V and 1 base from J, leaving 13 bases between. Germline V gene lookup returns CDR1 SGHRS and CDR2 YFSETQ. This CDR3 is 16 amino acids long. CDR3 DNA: TGCGCCAGCAGCTTCGACGGTGGAACTTCTGGAAACACCATATATTTT. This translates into CASSFDGGTSGNTIYF.

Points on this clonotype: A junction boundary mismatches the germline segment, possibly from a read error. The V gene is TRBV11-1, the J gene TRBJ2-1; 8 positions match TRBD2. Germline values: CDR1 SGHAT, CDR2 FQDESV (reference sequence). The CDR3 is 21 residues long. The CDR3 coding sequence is TGTGCCAGCAGCTTTTTAGTCTCGGCGGGAGGTCCCCTTAGCTCCTACAATGACCAGTTCTTC. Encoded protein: CASSFLVSAGGPLSSYNDQFF.

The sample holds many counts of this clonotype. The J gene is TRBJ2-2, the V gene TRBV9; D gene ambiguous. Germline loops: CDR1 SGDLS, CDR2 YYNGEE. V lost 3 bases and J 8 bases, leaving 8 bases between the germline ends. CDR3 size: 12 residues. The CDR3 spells CASSDRGGELFF. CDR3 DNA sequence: TGTGCCAGCAGCGATCGTGGAGGGGAGCTGTTTTTT.

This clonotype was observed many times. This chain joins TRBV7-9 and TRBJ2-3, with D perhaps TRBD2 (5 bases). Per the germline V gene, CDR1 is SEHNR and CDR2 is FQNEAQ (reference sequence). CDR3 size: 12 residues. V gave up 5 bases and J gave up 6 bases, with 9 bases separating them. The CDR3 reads CASSGPSDTQYF. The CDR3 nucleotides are TGTGCCAGCAGCGGACCTAGCGATACGCAGTATTTT.

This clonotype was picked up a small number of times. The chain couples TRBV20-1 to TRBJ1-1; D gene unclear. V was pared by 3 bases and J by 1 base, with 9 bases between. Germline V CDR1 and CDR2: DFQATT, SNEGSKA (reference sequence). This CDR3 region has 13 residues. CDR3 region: CSASPGPNTEAFF. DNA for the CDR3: TGCAGTGCTAGTCCGGGTCCGAACACTGAAGCTTTCTTT.

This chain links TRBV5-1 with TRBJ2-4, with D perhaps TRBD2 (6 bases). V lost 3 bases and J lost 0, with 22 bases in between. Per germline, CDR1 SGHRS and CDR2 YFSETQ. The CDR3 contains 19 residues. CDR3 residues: CASSWETGRRFLAKNIQYF. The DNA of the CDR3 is TGCGCCAGCAGCTGGGAAACCGGGAGACGGTTTCTAGCCAAAAACATTCAGTACTTC.

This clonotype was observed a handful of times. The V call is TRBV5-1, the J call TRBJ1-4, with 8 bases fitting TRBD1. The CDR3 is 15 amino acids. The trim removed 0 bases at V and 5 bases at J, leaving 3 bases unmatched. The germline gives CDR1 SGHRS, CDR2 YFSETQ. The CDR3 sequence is CASSLGTGRNEKLFF. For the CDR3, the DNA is TGCGCCAGCAGCTTGGGGACAGGGCGAAATGAAAAACTGTTTTTT.

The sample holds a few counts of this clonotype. CDR3 bases: TGTGCCAGTAGATTAGACGGAGGGCACAATGAGCAGTTCTTC. Protein sequence: CASRLDGGHNEQFF. This chain connects TRBV19 to TRBJ2-1; D is possibly TRBD2 (6 bases). Per germline, CDR1 LNHDA and CDR2 SQIVND (reference sequence). The V gene lost 6 bases and the J gene lost 5 bases, with 14 bases spanning the gap. The CDR3 has 14 amino acids.

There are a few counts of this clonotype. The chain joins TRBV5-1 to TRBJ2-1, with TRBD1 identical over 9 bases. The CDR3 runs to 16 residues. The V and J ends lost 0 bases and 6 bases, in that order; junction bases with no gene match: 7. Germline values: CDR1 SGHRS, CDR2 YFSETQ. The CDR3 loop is CASSLGAGTGFNEQFF. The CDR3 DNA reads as TGCGCCAGCAGCTTGGGCGCCGGGACAGGGTTCAATGAGCAGTTCTTC.

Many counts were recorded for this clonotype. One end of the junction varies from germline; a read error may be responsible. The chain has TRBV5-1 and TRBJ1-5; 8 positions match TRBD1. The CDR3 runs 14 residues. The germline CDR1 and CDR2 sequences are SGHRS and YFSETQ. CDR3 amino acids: CASSLGQGAQPQHF. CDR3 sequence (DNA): TGTGCCAGCAGCTTAGGTCAGGGGGCTCAGCCCCAGCATTTT.

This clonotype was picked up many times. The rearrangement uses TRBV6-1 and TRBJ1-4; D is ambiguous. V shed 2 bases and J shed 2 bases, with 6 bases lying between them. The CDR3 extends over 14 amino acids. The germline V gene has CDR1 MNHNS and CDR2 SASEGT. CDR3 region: CASSERGTNEKLFF. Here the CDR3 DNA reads TGTGCCAGCAGTGAAAGAGGGACTAATGAAAAACTGTTTTTT.

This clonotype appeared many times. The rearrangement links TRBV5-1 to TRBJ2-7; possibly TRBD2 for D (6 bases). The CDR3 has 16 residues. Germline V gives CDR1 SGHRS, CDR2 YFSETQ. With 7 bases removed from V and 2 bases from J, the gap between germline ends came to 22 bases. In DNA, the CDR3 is TGCGCCAGCCTTTCTCCCAGGGACTGCGGAGCCTACGAGCAGTACTTC. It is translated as CASLSPRDCGAYEQYF.

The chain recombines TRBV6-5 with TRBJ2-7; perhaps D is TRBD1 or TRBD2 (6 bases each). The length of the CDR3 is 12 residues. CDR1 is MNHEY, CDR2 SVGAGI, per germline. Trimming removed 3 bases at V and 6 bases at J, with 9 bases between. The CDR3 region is CASSYGGLEQYF. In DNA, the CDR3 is TGTGCCAGCAGTTATGGGGGGCTCGAGCAGTACTTC.

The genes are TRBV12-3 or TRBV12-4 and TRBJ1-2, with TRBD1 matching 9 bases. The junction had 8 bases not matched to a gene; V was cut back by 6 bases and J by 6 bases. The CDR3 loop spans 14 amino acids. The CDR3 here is CASRTTGGNNGYTF. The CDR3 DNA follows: TGTGCCAGCAGAACCACAGGGGGCAATAATGGCTACACCTTC.

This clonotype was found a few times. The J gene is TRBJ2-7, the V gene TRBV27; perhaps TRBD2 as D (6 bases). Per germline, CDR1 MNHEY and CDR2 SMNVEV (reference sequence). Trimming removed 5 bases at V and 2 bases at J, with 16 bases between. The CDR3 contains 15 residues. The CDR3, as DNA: TGTGCCAGCAGTCCCTCCGGGACTCTACCCTACGAGCAGTACTTC. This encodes CASSPSGTLPYEQYF.